This is a list of T cell receptor beta chains from one sample in a study of T cells in Graves' hyperthyroidism and ophthalmopathy. Each CDR3 protein is one row after TCRdb ran MiXCR on the multiplex PCR reads. Of 560,000 or so distinct CDR3 sequences listed, just under 20% were seen once; the top ten hold approximately 48%. The sample was blood. Every receptor here comes from a man aged 40-49 years with Graves' ophthalmopathy. The CDR3 runs from the conserved cysteine through the conserved F or W. A D gene is named only where the DNA matches it firmly. Clone size is shown for a subset of rows, as once, few, many or a class of expanded clone.

abundance,d_gene,j_gene,v_gene,CDR3nt,CDR3aa
-,-,TRBJ2-2,TRBV19,TGTGCCAGTAGCCCAACCCAGAGTACCGGGGAGCTGTTTTTT,CASSPTQSTGELFF
many,-,TRBJ1-1,TRBV18,TGTGCCAGCTCACCACGGGGAGGGATGAACACTGAAGCTTTCTTT,CASSPRGGMNTEAFF
few,-,TRBJ2-3,TRBV5-1,TGCGCCAGCAGCCCCGGGACAACCTTCAGCACAGATACGCAGTATTTT,CASSPGTTFSTDTQYF
-,TRBD1,TRBJ1-5,TRBV19,TGTGCCAGTAGTAATCCAAGGGACAGCTTAGCGTATAGCAATCAGCCCCAGCATTTT,CASSNPRDSLAYSNQPQHF
many,-,TRBJ2-3,TRBV7-2,TGTGCCAGCAGCTTAGGTCGGGGCTGGTATACGCAGTATTTT,CASSLGRGWYTQYF
many,-,TRBJ2-3,TRBV7-9,TGTGCCAGCAGCCGCCTCAGAGACCCCCCAGATACGCAGTATTTT,CASSRLRDPPDTQYF
-,-,TRBJ2-1,TRBV9,TGTGCCAGCAGGGGGAAAGGAATAGAGCAGTTCTTC,CASRGKGIEQFF
few,TRBD1,TRBJ1-1,TRBV27,TGTGCCAGCAGTTCGGGACAGGGCGGGGACACTGAAGCTTTCTTT,CASSSGQGGDTEAFF
many,-,TRBJ2-7,TRBV28,TGTGCCAGCAGGGACAGTCCTTTGACCTACGAGCAGTACTTC,CASRDSPLTYEQYF
many,-,TRBJ2-1,TRBV3-1,TGTGCCAGCAGCCAAGTTTCTCAGCCCCCAAATGAGCAGTTCTTC,CASSQVSQPPNEQFF
-,-,TRBJ1-1,TRBV12-3/TRBV12-4,TGTGCCAGCAGACGCAACGACGGCATGAACACTGAAGCTTTCTTT,CASRRNDGMNTEAFF
few,-,TRBJ2-6,TRBV7-3,TGTGCCAGCAGCTTGGGTGGCGGGGCCAACGTCCTGACTTTC,CASSLGGGANVLTF
few,TRBD1,TRBJ2-7,TRBV19,TGTGCCAGTAGTATTGGACAGGGGTCGATCGGTGAGCAGTACTTC,CASSIGQGSIGEQYF
-,TRBD1,TRBJ2-7,TRBV19,TGTGCCAGTAACCCAAGGACAGGCAGCTCCTACGAGCAGTACTTC,CASNPRTGSSYEQYF
-,-,TRBJ1-2,TRBV6-2/TRBV6-3,TGTGCCAGCAGTTGGGGGACGGGAGCTAACTATGGCTACACCTTC,CASSWGTGANYGYTF
-,-,TRBJ1-4,TRBV20-1,TGCAGTGCTCCCGACATCGCAACTAATGAAAAACTGTTTTTT,CSAPDIATNEKLFF
few,-,TRBJ1-4,TRBV29-1,TGCAGCGTTGCAAGCCTGGTGGGCGAAAAACTGTTTTTT,CSVASLVGEKLFF
few,-,TRBJ1-1,TRBV28,TGTGCCAGCAGGGAAGGGGGTAGGAACACTGAAGCTTTCTTT,CASREGGRNTEAFF
-,-,TRBJ1-5,TRBV19,TGTGCCAGTAGTATTGGTCTTAGCAATCAGCCCCAGCATTTT,CASSIGLSNQPQHF
few,TRBD1,TRBJ1-1,TRBV10-3,TGTGCCATCAGTGACAGGACAGGGACGAACACTGAAGCTTTCTTT,CAISDRTGTNTEAFF
few,-,TRBJ2-2,TRBV7-2,TGTGCCAGCAGCTTATTAACGAACACCGGGGAGCTGTTTTTT,CASSLLTNTGELFF
few,-,TRBJ2-1,TRBV6-1,TGTGCCAGCAGGCTTTGGCGGGGTGAGAATGAGCAGTTCTTC,CASRLWRGENEQFF
many,-,TRBJ1-2,TRBV30,TGTGCCTTGACAGTAGACTATGGCTACACCTTC,CALTVDYGYTF
few,-,TRBJ1-2,TRBV24-1,TGTGCCACCAGTCAAAAGGGCTATGGCTACACCTTC,CATSQKGYGYTF
many,TRBD2,TRBJ2-1,TRBV29-1,TGCAGCGCACTAGCGGGAGGCTTCAATGAGCAGTTCTTC,CSALAGGFNEQFF
few,-,TRBJ1-4,TRBV2,TGTGCCAGCACCCCCGCCGAGGGACGGTATGAAAAACTGTTTTTT,CASTPAEGRYEKLFF
many,TRBD2,TRBJ2-1,TRBV12-3/TRBV12-4,TGTGCCAGCAGGACTAGCGGGGGGGCGGGTTACAATGAGCAGTTCTTC,CASRTSGGAGYNEQFF
-,-,TRBJ2-7,TRBV7-2,TGTGCCAGCAGCCCGCTCGTCCTTTACGAGCAGTACTTC,CASSPLVLYEQYF
many,TRBD1,TRBJ2-3,TRBV7-8,TGTGCCAGCAGCTTATTGACAGGGGGGACAGATACGCAGTATTTT,CASSLLTGGTDTQYF
many,TRBD2,TRBJ2-1,TRBV12-3/TRBV12-4,TGTGCCAGCAGTACCGGACTAGCGGGGTACAATGAGCAGTTCTTC,CASSTGLAGYNEQFF
-,-,TRBJ1-4,TRBV15,TGTGCCACCAGCAGAGATGGGCAGGGTGGATATGAAAAACTGTTTTTT,CATSRDGQGGYEKLFF
few,TRBD2,TRBJ2-1,TRBV7-9,TGTGCCAGCAGCACTACAACCGGGACTAGCGGACCGACGTCGCGGCCCCATGAGCAGTTCTTC,CASSTTTGTSGPTSRPHEQFF
many,-,TRBJ2-7,TRBV5-6,TGTGCCAGCAGTCGCCGGGGACCGCCGACTTATTACGAGCAGTACTTC,CASSRRGPPTYYEQYF
-,TRBD1,TRBJ2-3,TRBV5-1,TGCGCCAGCAGAGGGACAGGGGGCCCAGATACGCAGTATTTT,CASRGTGGPDTQYF
-,TRBD1,TRBJ2-5,TRBV6-1,TGTGCCAGCAGCCCGGACAGGGGGTTTAATCGAGAGACCCAGTACTTC,CASSPDRGFNRETQYF
-,TRBD1,TRBJ1-2,TRBV6-2/TRBV6-3,TGTGCCAGCAGAGACCCGACAGGGCGGATTAACTATGGCTACACCTTC,CASRDPTGRINYGYTF
few,-,TRBJ1-1,TRBV20-1,TGCAGTGCTAGATTGATGAACACTGAAGCTTTCTTT,CSARLMNTEAFF
many,-,TRBJ2-3,TRBV3-1,TGTGCCAGCAGCCAGGACTACGGCACAGATACGCAGTATTTT,CASSQDYGTDTQYF
many,-,TRBJ2-1,TRBV6-2/TRBV6-3,TGTGCCAGCACCCCCGTGGGGGCGGCTAGCCCCTACAATGAGCAGTTCTTC,CASTPVGAASPYNEQFF
many,-,TRBJ2-7,TRBV28,TGTGCCAGCAGCAAGGGACATTCCTTGGCCTACGAGCAGTACTTC,CASSKGHSLAYEQYF
-,-,TRBJ1-6,TRBV12-3/TRBV12-4,TGTGCCAGCAGTTTTGGTAGGGCTTCACCCCTCCACTTT,CASSFGRASPLHF
few,-,TRBJ2-7,TRBV4-1,TGCGCCAGCAGCCAAACTCAACAGGGACCGGCTTACGAGCAGTACTTC,CASSQTQQGPAYEQYF
-,-,TRBJ2-3,TRBV28,TGTGCCAGCAGTTTATATCCTAGCGGCACAGATACGCAGTATTTT,CASSLYPSGTDTQYF
few,-,TRBJ1-2,TRBV5-1,TGCGCCAGCAGCGCAGCTGCTAACTATGGCTACACCTTC,CASSAAANYGYTF
many,TRBD2,TRBJ2-7,TRBV20-1,TGCAGTGCTAGAGATGGAGCGGGAGTCCACGAGCAGTACTTC,CSARDGAGVHEQYF
few,-,TRBJ1-2,TRBV15,TGTGCCACCAGCACCAATAACAGGGTCGGCTACACCTTC,CATSTNNRVGYTF
-,TRBD2,TRBJ2-1,TRBV13,TGTGCCAGCAGCTTAGGGGGGGCTAGCGGGAGGGCCACTGAGCAGTTCTTC,CASSLGGASGRATEQFF
-,-,TRBJ2-1,TRBV6-5,TGTGCCAGCAGTTACGGCGGGGTCAATGAGCAGTTCTTC,CASSYGGVNEQFF
many,-,TRBJ2-7,TRBV29-1,TGCAGCGTTGTGAGGGGGTACGAGCAGTACTTC,CSVVRGYEQYF
many,-,TRBJ1-1,TRBV20-1,TGCAGTGCCAGAGAGGGGAGGGAGTGGGCTTTCTTT,CSAREGREWAFF
few,-,TRBJ1-2,TRBV12-3/TRBV12-4,TGTGCCAGCACCAACACTCCCAGGGTTGGTGGCTACACCTTC,CASTNTPRVGGYTF
-,TRBD2,TRBJ2-7,TRBV7-9,TGTGCCAGCAGTCGTAGAGGGGAGGGATCCTACGAGCAGTACTTC,CASSRRGEGSYEQYF
-,TRBD1,TRBJ2-2,TRBV19,TGTGCCAGTAGTACAGGACAGGGGGCCGCGAACACCGGGGAGCTGTTTTTT,CASSTGQGAANTGELFF
-,-,TRBJ2-1,TRBV14,TGTGCCAGCAGCCAAGATAACATGGGTAGGCGGCTGCTTTACAATGAGCAGTTCTTC,CASSQDNMGRRLLYNEQFF